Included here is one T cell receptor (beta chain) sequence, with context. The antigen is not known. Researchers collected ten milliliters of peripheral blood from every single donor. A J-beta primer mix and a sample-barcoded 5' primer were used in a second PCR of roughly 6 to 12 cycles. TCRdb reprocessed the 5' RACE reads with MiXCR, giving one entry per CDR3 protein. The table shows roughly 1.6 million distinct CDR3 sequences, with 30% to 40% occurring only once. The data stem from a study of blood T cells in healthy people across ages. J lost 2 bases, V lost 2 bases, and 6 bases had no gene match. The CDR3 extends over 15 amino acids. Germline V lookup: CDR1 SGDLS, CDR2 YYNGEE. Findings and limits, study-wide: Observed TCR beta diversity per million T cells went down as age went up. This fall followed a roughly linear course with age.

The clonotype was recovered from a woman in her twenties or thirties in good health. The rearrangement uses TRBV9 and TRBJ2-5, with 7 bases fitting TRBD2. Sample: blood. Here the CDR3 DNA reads TGTGCCAGCAGCGTGGGGCTAGCGGCTCAAGAGACCCAGTACTTC. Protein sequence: CASSVGLAAQETQYF.